Below, one TCR beta chain is given with its context. The antigen is undetermined. The repertoire was sequenced with immunoSEQ multiplex PCR; TCRdb's copy has only in-frame clones and lacks some. Here the sample spans roughly 70,000 clones, about nine tenths being singletons. The CDR3 totals 13 residues. Germline V gene sequence: CDR1 SGHKS, CDR2 YYEKEE (reference sequence). With 2 bases removed from V and 3 bases from J, the gap between germline ends came to 9 bases. The data were obtained in a study of T cell clones after liver transplantation. Study at large: Three of eight recipients were HCV-positive; others had non-autoimmune, non-viral indications. Blood was drawn pre-transplant, before withdrawal, and after full or failed withdrawal. General study findings and limits: Conclusions were preliminary, with small, heterogeneous patient groups. Donor-reactive sequences fell more than third party-reactive ones, suggesting partial deletion.

This chain joins TRBV5-5 and TRBJ2-7; D is uncertain. This clonotype was obtained from a human donor who received a liver transplant. This specimen was CD4+ T cells from blood, taken before liver transplant. This chain's CDR3 is CASSFPGRYEQYF. CDR3 coding DNA: TGTGCCAGCAGCTTCCCCGGGCGCTACGAGCAGTACTTC.